The 14 T cell receptor beta chains below were found in one sample sequenced in a study of T cells after somatic rescue of genetic block. Measured with immunoSEQ multiplex PCR; TCRdb has only the in-frame clones, and not every one. The sample contains 110,000 or so clones, about 93% of which appear only once. The sequencing input was peripheral blood mononuclear cells (PBMCs). These receptors were taken from a woman between 18 and 30 years old.

The V call is TRBV6-1, the J call TRBJ1-1; TRBD1 aligns across 7 bases. The CDR3 has 11 residues. The V and J ends lost 7 bases and 9 bases, in that order; junction bases with no gene match: 5. Germline V CDR1 and CDR2: MNHNS, SASEGT. The CDR3 DNA sequence: TGTGCCAGCAACAGGGGAGGAAAAGCTTTCTTT. This encodes CASNRGGKAFF.

This chain uses TRBV7-2 with TRBJ1-5, with unresolved D. This CDR3 comprises 15 residues. Germline CDR1 and CDR2: SGHTA and FQGNSA. The V end lost 1 base, the J end lost 7 bases, and 14 bases lay between the germline ends. This chain's CDR3 is CASSLGGEWGQPQHF. The DNA for the CDR3 is TGTGCCAGCAGCTTAGGTGGGGAATGGGGACAGCCCCAGCATTTT.

V is TRBV21-1 and J is TRBJ2-1. TRBV21-1 is designated a pseudogene. This CDR3 is 14 amino acids long. The CDR3 nucleotides read TGTGCCAGCTTTATGGGGGGCCCCTACAATGAGCAGTTCTTC. This gives the protein CASFMGGPYNEQFF.

This clone has just one count. J is TRBJ2-2 and V is TRBV6-4; 11 bases map to TRBD2. V was clipped by 2 bases and J by 5 bases; unmatched bases: 10. The CDR3 is 18 residues long. Germline V gene sequence: CDR1 MRHNA, CDR2 SNTAGT. This chain's CDR3 is CASSDRRGSSGGTGELFF. CDR3 DNA: TGTGCCAGCAGTGACAGGAGAGGGTCTAGCGGGGGGACCGGGGAGCTGTTTTTT.

The CDR3 DNA is TGCGCCAGCAGCCCGTACGGGGGCCTGTCTGGAAACACCATATATTTT. It codes for CASSPYGGLSGNTIYF. The chain carries TRBV5-1 and TRBJ1-3, with D maybe TRBD1 (6 bases). Deletions cut 4 bases from V and 1 base from J, with 15 bases between. In germline, CDR1 is SGHRS, CDR2 YFSETQ. The CDR3 sequence is 16 residues long.

The chain links TRBV7-3 to TRBJ2-5, with TRBD1 as a possible D gene (5 bases). CDR1 is SGHTA and CDR2 is FQGTGA in the germline V gene. The CDR3 has 15 amino acids. V was shortened by 5 bases and J by 5 bases, with 18 bases between the two germline ends. The CDR3 DNA is TGTGCCAGCAGCGAAGGGGCAGGCGGAAGGGAGACCCAGTACTTC. It specifies CASSEGAGGRETQYF.

This clone came up once. This chain uses TRBV6-6 with TRBJ2-7; a weak D match, TRBD2 (6 bases). The CDR3 has 11 amino acids. V was cut by 7 bases and J by 5 bases, with 9 bases left in between. Germline-derived CDR1 and CDR2 are MNHNY and SVGAGI (reference sequence). The CDR3 spells CASTREDEQYF. CDR3 bases: TGTGCCAGCACCAGGGAGGACGAGCAGTACTTC.

The chain employs TRBV7-6 and TRBJ1-2, with TRBD1 matching over 8 bases. J gave up 6 bases and V 0 bases, and 6 bases lay outside the gene matches. The CDR3 runs to 15 residues. From germline, CDR1 is SGHVS and CDR2 FNYEAQ. CDR3 residues: CASSLAQDRGNGYTF. The DNA of the CDR3 is TGTGCCAGCAGCTTAGCGCAAGACAGGGGTAATGGCTACACCTTC. The full variable domain, rest sourced from reference TRBV7-6 and TRBJ1-2, is GAGVSQSPRYKVTKRGQDVALRCDPISGHVSLYWYRQALGQGPEFLTYFNYEAQQDKSGLPNDRFSAERPEGSISTLTIQRTEQRDSAMYRCASSLAQDRGNGYTFGSGTRLTVV.

This clone was recorded once. The gene calls are TRBV25-1 and TRBJ1-2, with TRBD1 as a possible D gene (5 bases). Germline CDR1 reads MGHDK; CDR2 reads SYGVNS. The CDR3 is 17 residues long. V shed 2 bases and J shed 2 bases, with 18 bases lying between them. The CDR3 is CASSENWLIGENYGYTF. DNA of the CDR3: TGTGCCAGCAGTGAAAACTGGTTAATAGGGGAAAACTATGGCTACACCTTC.

This sequence joins TRBV6-1 and TRBJ1-4; tentatively, D is TRBD1 (5 bases). This CDR3 is 15 amino acids long. Trimming pared 7 bases from V and 5 bases from J, leaving 17 bases between. Germline V gives CDR1 MNHNS, CDR2 SASEGT. The CDR3 loop is CASTTYTGGNEKLFF. CDR3 DNA: TGTGCCAGCACCACTTACACGGGGGGGAATGAAAAACTGTTTTTT.

The chain uses TRBV29-1 and TRBJ1-1; no firm D call. The CDR3 contains 11 residues. Trimming took off 4 bases at V and 6 bases at J, with 9 bases between the two ends. From germline, CDR1 is SQVTM and CDR2 ANQGSEA. CDR3 loop: CSVVRQSEAFF. For the CDR3, the DNA is TGCAGCGTTGTTCGGCAGTCTGAAGCTTTCTTT.

The chain is built from TRBV29-1 and TRBJ2-5; the D is unclear. Germline assignment: CDR1 SQVTM and CDR2 ANQGSEA. Trimming took off 2 bases at V and 5 bases at J, with 9 bases between the two ends. The length of the CDR3 is 12 residues. CDR3 amino acids: CSVEQGKETQYF. Here the CDR3 DNA reads TGCAGCGTTGAACAAGGGAAGGAGACCCAGTACTTC. The full variable domain, its missing parts supplied by reference TRBV29-1 and TRBJ2-5, is SAVISQKPSRDICQRGTSLTIQCQVDSQVTMMFWYRQQPGQSLTLIATANQGSEATYESGFVIDKFPISRPNLTFSTLTVSNMSPEDSSIYLCSVEQGKETQYFGPGTRLLVL.

The rearrangement links TRBV14 to TRBJ2-5, with D possibly called TRBD1 or TRBD2 (5 bases each). V lost 1 base to trimming and J lost 7 bases, with 16 bases between them. In germline, CDR1 is SGHDN, CDR2 FVKESK. The CDR3 has 15 residues. The CDR3 protein is CASSQALSAGTTQYF. The CDR3 nucleotides read TGTGCCAGCAGCCAAGCGCTATCGGCAGGGACGACCCAGTACTTC.

The rearrangement uses TRBV6-5 and TRBJ1-4, with D uncertain. V lost 0 bases and J 8 bases, leaving 7 bases between the germline ends. Germline values: CDR1 MNHEY, CDR2 SVGAGI. The CDR3 is made up of 13 amino acids. CDR3 sequence: CASSYSEGEKLFF. CDR3 bases: TGTGCCAGCAGTTACTCGGAAGGGGAAAAACTGTTTTTT.